The next 5 T cell receptor beta chains were all read from a single sample in a study of blood T cell repertoires in COVID-19. The method was immunoSEQ multiplex PCR; TCRdb's version includes in-frame clones alone and lacks a portion of them. Of some 69,000 clones listed, 75% to 85% were seen once; the top ten hold 20%. What was sequenced was peripheral blood. Source of these receptors: a woman in her 70s with acute or convalescent COVID-19.

The J gene is TRBJ1-2, the V gene TRBV6-5; D ambiguous. The CDR3 is 13 amino acids. Germline V gene data show CDR1 as MNHEY and CDR2 as SVGAGI. The V end lost 8 bases, the J end lost 4 bases, and 14 bases lay between the germline ends. The CDR3 DNA reads TGTGCCAGCGAAGTCGGAGTCGGCTATGGCTACACCTTC. This encodes CASEVGVGYGYTF.

V usage is TRBV28 and J usage is TRBJ1-1; 8 bases line up with TRBD1. Germline CDR1 reads MDHEN; CDR2 reads SYDVKM. CDR3 size: 15 residues. After removal of 3 bases from V and 4 bases from J, the junction contained 7 bases not matched to a gene. The CDR3 coding sequence is TGTGCCAGCAGTTTGGGACAGGCCACGAGCACTGAAGCTTTCTTT. It is translated as CASSLGQATSTEAFF.

The V and J genes are TRBV18 and TRBJ2-1; 9 nucleotides line up with TRBD2. The CDR3 length is 14 residues. Germline trimming cut 1 base from V and 7 bases from J; bases unmatched to any gene: 2. Germline loops: CDR1 KGHSH, CDR2 LQKENI. The chain's CDR3 is CASSPQAGGNEQFF. DNA for the CDR3: TGTGCCAGCTCACCACAGGCGGGAGGGAATGAGCAGTTCTTC.

In its sample, this clone was seen once. This chain connects TRBV6-5 to TRBJ2-2, with D maybe TRBD1 (5 bases). CDR1 is MNHEY, CDR2 SVGAGI, per germline. CDR3 size: 15 residues. V gave up 2 bases and J gave up 4 bases, with 11 bases separating them. The CDR3 protein is CASSYEGASTGELFF. CDR3 DNA sequence: TGTGCCAGCAGTTACGAAGGGGCGAGCACCGGGGAGCTGTTTTTT.

The V gene is TRBV2, the J gene TRBJ1-6; D gene ambiguous. Trimming left V 3 bases short and J 7 bases short, with 10 bases between. Per germline, CDR1 SNHLY and CDR2 FYNNEI. CDR3 size: 14 residues. CDR3 loop: CASSDLSVNSPLHF. The DNA for the CDR3 is TGTGCCAGCAGTGACCTATCGGTGAATTCACCCCTCCACTTT.